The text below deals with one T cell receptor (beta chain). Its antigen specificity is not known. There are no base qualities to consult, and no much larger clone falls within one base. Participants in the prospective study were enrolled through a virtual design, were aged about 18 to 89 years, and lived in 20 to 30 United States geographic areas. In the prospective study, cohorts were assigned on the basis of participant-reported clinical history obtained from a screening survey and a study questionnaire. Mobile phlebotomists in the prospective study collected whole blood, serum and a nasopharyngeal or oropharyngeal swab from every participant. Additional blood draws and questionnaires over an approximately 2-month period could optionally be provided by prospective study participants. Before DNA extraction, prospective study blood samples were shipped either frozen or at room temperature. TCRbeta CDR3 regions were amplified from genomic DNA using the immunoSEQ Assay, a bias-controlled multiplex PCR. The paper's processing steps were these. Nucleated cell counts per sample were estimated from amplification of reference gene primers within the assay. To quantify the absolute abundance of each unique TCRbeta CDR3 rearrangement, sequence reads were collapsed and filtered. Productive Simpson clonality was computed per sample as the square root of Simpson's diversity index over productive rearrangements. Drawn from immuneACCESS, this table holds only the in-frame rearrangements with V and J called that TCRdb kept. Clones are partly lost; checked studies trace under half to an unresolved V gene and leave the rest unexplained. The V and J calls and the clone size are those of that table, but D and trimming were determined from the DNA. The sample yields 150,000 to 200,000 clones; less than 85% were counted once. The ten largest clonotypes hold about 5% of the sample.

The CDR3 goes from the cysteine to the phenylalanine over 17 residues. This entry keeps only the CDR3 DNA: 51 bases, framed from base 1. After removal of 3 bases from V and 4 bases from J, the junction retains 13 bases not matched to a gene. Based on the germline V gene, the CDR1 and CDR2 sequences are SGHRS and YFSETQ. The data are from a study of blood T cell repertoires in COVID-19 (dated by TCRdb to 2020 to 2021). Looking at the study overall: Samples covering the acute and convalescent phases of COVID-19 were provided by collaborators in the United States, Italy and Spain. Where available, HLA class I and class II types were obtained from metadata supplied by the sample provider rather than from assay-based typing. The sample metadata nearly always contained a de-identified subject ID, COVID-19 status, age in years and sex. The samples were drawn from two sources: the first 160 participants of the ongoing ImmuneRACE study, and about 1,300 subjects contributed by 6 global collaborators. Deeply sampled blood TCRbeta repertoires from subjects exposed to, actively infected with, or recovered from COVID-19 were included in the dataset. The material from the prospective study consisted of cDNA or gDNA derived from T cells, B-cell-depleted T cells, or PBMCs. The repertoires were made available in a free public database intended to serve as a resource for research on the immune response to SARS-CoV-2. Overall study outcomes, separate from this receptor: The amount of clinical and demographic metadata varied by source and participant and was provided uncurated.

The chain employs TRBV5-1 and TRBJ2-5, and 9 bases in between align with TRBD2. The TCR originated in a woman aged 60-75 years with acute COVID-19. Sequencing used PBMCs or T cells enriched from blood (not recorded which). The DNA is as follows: TGCGCCAGCAGCTGGGGCCGGATCAAGCGGGAGGTAGAGACCCAGTACTTC. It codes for CASSWGRIKREVETQYF. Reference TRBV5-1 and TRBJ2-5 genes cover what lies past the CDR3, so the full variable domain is KAGVTQTPRYLIKTRGQQVTLSCSPISGHRSVSWYQQTPGQGLQFLFEYFSETQRNKGNFPGRFSGRQFSNSRSEMNVSTLELGDSALYLCASSWGRIKREVETQYFGPGTRLLVL.